The rows below give T cell receptor beta chains drawn from one sample of a study of T-cell memory formation after mild COVID-19. Using its own MiXCR run on the 5' RACE reads, TCRdb lists one record per CDR3 protein. The table shows about 290,000 distinct CDR3 sequences, with roughly 18% occurring only once. Material for sequencing was PBMCs or a T cell subset sorted from them (not recorded which). These receptors were obtained from a man aged 18 to 30 who had mild COVID-19 (a few samples of this study predate the infection). Cell type and time point are not known. Both conserved end residues are part of each CDR3. A D gene is named only where the DNA matches it firmly. Clone size is given for some rows only: seen once, a few or many times, or a class if the clone is expanded.

>TRBV6-5|TRBD1|NA|TRBJ1-5
TGTGCCAGCAGGACAGGGGGCGGTCAGCCCCAGCATTTT
CASRTGGGQPQHF
>TRBV6-5|NA|few|TRBJ2-3
TGTGCACACGGGTTAGATACGCAGTATTTT
CAHGLDTQYF
>TRBV9|NA|NA|TRBJ1-1
TGTGCCAGCAGCGTAGGCCATGGGGGGGGCACTGAAGCTTTCTTT
CASSVGHGGGTEAFF
>TRBV5-6|NA|NA|TRBJ1-1
TGTGCCAGTCATTCTCGGTGGGAGAACACTGAAGCTTTCTTT
CASHSRWENTEAFF
>TRBV12-3/TRBV12-4|NA|NA|TRBJ1-5
TGTGCCAGCGGGGAGGGGTATGAGCCCCAGCAATTT
CASGEGYEPQQF
>TRBV2|TRBD1|NA|TRBJ1-1
TGTGCCAGCAGTACCGGGACAGGGGCTCACGCTGAAGCTTTCTTT
CASSTGTGAHAEAFF
>TRBV6-6|TRBD1|few|TRBJ2-3
TGTGCCACCATGAAAATCGGGACAGCCACAGATACGCAGTATTTT
CATMKIGTATDTQYF
>TRBV7-8|TRBD1|few|TRBJ2-7
TGTGCCAGCAGCCTCTGGACAGGACAGGACTACGAGCAGTACTTC
CASSLWTGQDYEQYF
>TRBV5-5|NA|many|TRBJ2-3
TGTGCCAGCAGCGACGGGACGGAAGCTGATACGCAGTATTTT
CASSDGTEADTQYF
>TRBV3-1|NA|many|TRBJ1-1
TGTGCCAGCAGCCAAGGACCGCCGTCTCAGGCCGGAGCTTTCTTT
CASSQGPPSQAGAFF